A selection of T cell receptor beta chains follows, all from one sample in a study of shared clonotypes between healthy human individuals. Profiled with immunoSEQ multiplex PCR; TCRdb holds only in-frame clones, not every one. This table has 950,000 to 1,200,000 clones, roughly 80% appearing once. Sequencing was performed on memory CD4+ T cells from PBMCs. The receptors stem from a man aged 18 to 29 in good health. Some clones in this sample may be carry-over from other donors' samples. Each CDR3 is given with its conserved first and last residue. The D gene is left open where the match is weak. Only some rows state a clone size, as once, few, many or a class for expanded clones.

D gene	V gene	J gene	clone size	CDR3 DNA	CDR3 protein
-	TRBV5-4	TRBJ2-3	-	TGTGCCAGCAGCTCCCGACTAGGAAGCCCCACAGATACGCAGTATTTT	CASSSRLGSPTDTQYF
-	TRBV6-4	TRBJ1-2	-	TGTGCCAGCAGCCAGGGACGGGCAAACACCTTC	CASSQGRANTF
TRBD2	TRBV7-3	TRBJ2-2	-	TGTGCCAGCAGCCGAGCGGGAGGGATCGCCGGGGAGCTGTTTTTT	CASSRAGGIAGELFF
TRBD1	TRBV18	TRBJ1-1	-	TGTGCCAGCTCCCTCATCGGGACAGGGAACACTGAAGCTTTCTTT	CASSLIGTGNTEAFF
-	TRBV7-9	TRBJ2-4	-	TGTGCCAGCAGCGACCCGAGAAGGCGGGACTTTCAGTACTTC	CASSDPRRRDFQYF
TRBD1	TRBV6-1	TRBJ1-2	-	TGTGCCAGCAGTGAAGGGAGCACAGGGGGCCGCGGCTACACCTTC	CASSEGSTGGRGYTF
-	TRBV6-5	TRBJ2-3	few	TGTGCCACCGGCCCCCGCCCAGATACGCAGTATTTT	CATGPRPDTQYF
TRBD2	TRBV9	TRBJ2-7	-	TGTGCCAGCAGCCCCCGTGGTAGCGGGAGTTTCTACGAGCAGTACTTC	CASSPRGSGSFYEQYF
-	TRBV5-1	TRBJ2-5	-	TGCGCCAGCAGCAACGGACGTGAAGAGACCCAGTACTTC	CASSNGREETQYF
TRBD2	TRBV5-1	TRBJ2-1	few	TGCGCCATCCTGACTAGCGGGGTCTACAATGAGCAGTTCTTC	CAILTSGVYNEQFF
TRBD2	TRBV4-2	TRBJ2-4	once	TGTGCCAGCAGCCAAGCGGGAGGGGCAGGGGATCTTGAAAACATTCAGTACTTC	CASSQAGGAGDLENIQYF
-	TRBV7-2	TRBJ2-5	-	TGTGCCAGCAGCCCCTGGGGGGCAGGACAAGAGACCCAGTACTTC	CASSPWGAGQETQYF
TRBD1	TRBV5-1	TRBJ2-5	-	TGCGCCAGCAGCTTGCGCGGACAGGTCGGAGAGACCCAGTACTTC	CASSLRGQVGETQYF